The subject of this entry is one T cell receptor (beta chain). As yet, its antigen is unknown. The sample belongs to a study of T-cell reconstitution after alpha-beta-depleted transplantation in children. Study outcomes and limitations: The origin of high day-60 TCRbeta diversity in some patients lay in surviving recipient T cells and thymic progenitors. By about two months after transplant, alpha-beta T cells reportedly arose from several hundred graft clones that had expanded. Most T-cell counts and diversity one year after the transplant came from T cells that were newly produced.

Trimming stripped 6 bases from V and 2 bases from J, with 17 bases between. This CDR3 comprises 16 residues. Unique molecular identifiers featured in how the TCRbeta library was prepared. TCRdb re-derived calls from the PCR reads in MiXCR, one entry per CDR3 protein. The sample consists of around 960,000 distinct CDR3 sequences, around 30% of them appearing once. The material was PBMCs, mostly from graft donor cells, obtained 360 days after TCRalphabeta/CD19-depleted stem cell transplant. This chain uses TRBV12-3 or TRBV12-4 with TRBJ1-5, with D maybe TRBD1 (5 bases). This clonotype was sampled from a boy under three years old who had a stem cell transplant for SCID, so the T cells may come from the graft donor. In DNA, the CDR3 is TGTGCCAGCAGGCTGGGACCGAGGTCGGGCAATCAGCCCCAGCATTTT. It encodes CASRLGPRSGNQPQHF.